The 26 T cell receptor beta chains listed next were all sequenced from one sample in a study of STAT5B mutations in CD4+ large granular lymphocyte leukemia. Some clones are missing from TCRdb's copy, which holds only in-frame ones; the method was immunoSEQ multiplex PCR. This table has about 38,000 clones, under 85% appearing once. Sequencing was done on a sample of CD4+ T cells from blood buffy coats. Receptors were obtained from a human donor in good health.

For this clone: A junction boundary mismatches the germline segment, possibly from a read error. V is TRBV9 and J is TRBJ2-2; D gene ambiguous. This CDR3 has 13 residues. Germline CDR1 reads SGDLS; CDR2 reads YYNGEE. CDR3 loop: CASSSRTAGELFF. The CDR3 coding sequence is TGTGCCAGCAGCTCCCGGACGGCCGGAGAGCTGTTTTTT.

The chain recombines TRBV7-2 with TRBJ1-1, with 10 bases lining up with TRBD1. Germline V gene sequence: CDR1 SGHTA, CDR2 FQGNSA. This CDR3 region has 15 residues. V shed 7 bases, J shed 6 bases, and the junction held 11 bases outside the gene matches. CDR3 sequence: CASNEGGQGRAEAFF. CDR3 nucleotides: TGTGCCAGCAACGAAGGGGGACAGGGGAGAGCTGAAGCTTTCTTT.

A few counts support this clone. V and J are TRBV5-4 and TRBJ2-2, with D possibly matching TRBD2 (5 bases). Trimming removed 0 bases at V and 7 bases at J, with 7 bases between. The CDR3 totals 13 residues. Germline values: CDR1 SGHNT, CDR2 YYREEE (reference sequence). The CDR3, as DNA: TGTGCCAGCAGCTTGGGACTAAACGGGGAGCTGTTTTTT. Its translation is CASSLGLNGELFF.

This clone showed up just a few times. The V call is TRBV2, the J call TRBJ2-7; a possible D gene is TRBD1 (5 bases). Germline values: CDR1 SNHLY, CDR2 FYNNEI. The CDR3 covers 13 residues. Trimming left V 4 bases short and J 5 bases short, with 12 bases between. CDR3 protein: CASSGVPGNEQYF. CDR3 coding DNA: TGTGCCAGCAGTGGGGTGCCAGGGAACGAGCAGTACTTC.

This sequence joins TRBV4-3 and TRBJ2-4; tentative D call: TRBD2 (6 bases). This CDR3 region has 14 residues. Trimming pared 4 bases from V and 5 bases from J, leaving 12 bases between. Germline V lookup: CDR1 LGHNA, CDR2 YSLEER. The CDR3 reads CASSPAGGENIQYF. DNA of the CDR3: TGCGCCAGCAGCCCCGCCGGGGGTGAAAACATTCAGTACTTC.

The chain employs TRBV5-8 and TRBJ2-3; TRBD2 might be the D (6 bases). From germline, CDR1 is SGHTS and CDR2 YDEGEE. The CDR3 totals 16 residues. Trimming cost V 4 bases and J 3 bases, with 18 bases left between them. The CDR3 nucleotides are TGTGCCAGCAGCCCGGGAGACCGACTAGAGACAGATACGCAGTATTTT. Its translation is CASSPGDRLETDTQYF.

This chain uses TRBV11-2 with TRBJ1-1, with D hard to call. Deletions cut 4 bases from V and 1 base from J, with 7 bases between. Germline V gene sequence: CDR1 SGHAT, CDR2 FQNNGV. This CDR3 is 13 amino acids long. This chain's CDR3 is CASSYRRNTEAFF. The CDR3 DNA is TGTGCCAGCAGCTATAGGAGGAACACTGAAGCTTTCTTT.

The chain uses TRBV6-1 and TRBJ1-5; 7 nucleotides match TRBD1. The V gene's germline CDR1 is MNHNS and CDR2 SASEGT. V lost 4 bases to trimming and J lost 7 bases; unmatched junction nucleotides: 7. The CDR3 extends over 14 amino acids. CDR3 in amino acids: CASSGTGPSQPQHF. As DNA, the CDR3 is TGTGCCAGCAGTGGGACAGGCCCCAGCCAGCCCCAGCATTTT.

V gene TRBV5-1 combines with J gene TRBJ2-2; D may be TRBD1 (6 bases). Deletions cut 5 bases from V and 2 bases from J, with 13 bases between. The CDR3 runs to 15 residues. Germline loops: CDR1 SGHRS, CDR2 YFSETQ. CDR3 sequence (DNA): TGCGCCAGCAGGGCGTGGGGGCGAAACACCGGGGAGCTGTTTTTT. This encodes CASRAWGRNTGELFF.

The table lists this clone with a count of one. The V gene is TRBV2, the J gene TRBJ2-7; D uncertain. The CDR3 has 13 amino acids. CDR1 is SNHLY, CDR2 FYNNEI, per germline. V was shortened by 7 bases and J by 3 bases, with 13 bases between the two germline ends. CDR3: CASKLDTFYEQYF. As DNA, the CDR3 is TGTGCCAGCAAACTCGACACCTTCTACGAGCAGTACTTC.

The rearrangement uses TRBV30 and TRBJ1-6; D is unclear. This CDR3 has 13 amino acids. Germline-derived CDR1 and CDR2 are GTSNPN and SVGIG (reference sequence). The V gene lost 0 bases and the J gene lost 7 bases, with 7 bases spanning the gap. CDR3 nucleotides: TGTGCCTGGAGTGTACTGAGAAATTCACCCCTCCACTTT. Translated, it gives CAWSVLRNSPLHF.

Written as DNA, the CDR3 is TGTGCCAGCAGCCCGACCCTAGCGGGAGCCGCCTCAGGAGAGACCCAGTACTTC. Protein: CASSPTLAGAASGETQYF. The chain uses TRBV5-6 and TRBJ2-5, with 10 bases aligning to TRBD2. The CDR3 is 18 amino acids. J lost 4 bases, V lost 4 bases, and 16 bases had no gene match. Per germline, CDR1 SGHDT and CDR2 YYEEEE.

The chain couples TRBV6-5 to TRBJ2-5, with D tentatively TRBD2 (5 bases). This CDR3 comprises 16 residues. The V end was cut by 0 bases, the J end by 5 bases, with 16 bases between. Per germline, CDR1 MNHEY and CDR2 SVGAGI. The chain's CDR3 is CASSYSASAWRETQYF. In DNA form, the CDR3 reads TGTGCCAGCAGTTACTCTGCTAGTGCCTGGAGGGAGACCCAGTACTTC.

V usage is TRBV27 and J usage is TRBJ1-5; no clear D gene. V was shortened by 3 bases and J by 0 bases, with 6 bases between the two germline ends. From germline, CDR1 is MNHEY and CDR2 SMNVEV (reference sequence). The CDR3 loop spans 14 amino acids. The DNA of the CDR3 is TGTGCCAGCAGTTTGGGAGATAGCAATCAGCCCCAGCATTTT. Translation: CASSLGDSNQPQHF.

The genes are TRBV28 and TRBJ1-2; D is undetermined. V was cut by 2 bases and J by 4 bases, with 11 bases left in between. This CDR3 comprises 14 residues. The germline gives CDR1 MDHEN, CDR2 SYDVKM. CDR3 sequence reads: CASSLNTAGYGYTF. DNA for the CDR3: TGTGCCAGCAGTTTAAACACAGCAGGCTATGGCTACACCTTC.

In its sample, this clone was seen once. The genes are TRBV6-1 and TRBJ1-2, with D maybe TRBD1 (5 bases). This CDR3 is built from 18 residues. CDR1 is MNHNS, CDR2 SASEGT, per germline. Trimming pared 3 bases from V and 1 base from J, leaving 21 bases between. CDR3 region: CASSDTEKPGRVNYGYTF. CDR3 coding DNA: TGTGCCAGCAGTGACACGGAGAAACCGGGACGGGTTAACTATGGCTACACCTTC.

This chain joins TRBV13 and TRBJ2-7; 10 nucleotides match TRBD1. This CDR3 is built from 15 residues. The germline V gene has CDR1 PRHDT and CDR2 FYEKMQ (reference sequence). V was clipped by 5 bases and J by 3 bases; unmatched bases: 7. DNA for the CDR3: TGTGCCAGCAGCCCCGGGACAGGGGAAGGCTACGAGCAGTACTTC. This gives the protein CASSPGTGEGYEQYF.

V usage is TRBV29-1 and J usage is TRBJ1-2, with TRBD1 matching over 8 bases. The V gene's germline CDR1 is SQVTM and CDR2 ANQGSEA. This CDR3 is 11 amino acids long. The CDR3 protein is CSLSDRAGYTF. The CDR3 DNA sequence: TGCAGTCTGTCGGACAGGGCGGGCTACACCTTC.

V gene TRBV25-1 combines with J gene TRBJ2-1; D is possibly TRBD2 (5 bases). V was shortened by 3 bases and J by 9 bases, with 12 bases between the two germline ends. The germline V gene has CDR1 MGHDK and CDR2 SYGVNS. The CDR3 runs to 13 residues. CDR3 sequence: CASSETNSREQFF. CDR3 bases: TGTGCCAGCAGTGAGACTAATTCTCGTGAGCAGTTCTTC.

CDR3 protein: CSAYKGADTQYF. CDR3 DNA: TGCAGCGCCTATAAGGGGGCAGATACGCAGTATTTT. This rearrangement joins TRBV29-1 to TRBJ2-3; D perhaps matches TRBD1 (6 bases). Germline-derived CDR1 and CDR2 are SQVTM and ANQGSEA. CDR3 size: 12 residues. Trimming shortened V by 7 bases and J by 4 bases, and 12 bases separated the two germline ends.

This chain uses TRBV29-1 with TRBJ2-5; D is undetermined. The J call may be mistaken, given a closer DNA end match to TRBJ2-7. The CDR3 is 13 amino acids. CDR1 and CDR2 from the germline V gene are SQVTM and ANQGSEA. CDR3 in DNA: TGCAGCGTTGAAGATGAGCAGGATTACGAGCAGTACTTC. This sequence encodes CSVEDEQDYEQYF.

The chain uses TRBV7-2 and TRBJ2-4; TRBD2 might be the D (5 bases). Trimming stripped 5 bases from V and 4 bases from J, with 27 bases between. The CDR3 loop spans 19 amino acids. Germline CDR1 and CDR2: SGHTA and FQGNSA. CDR3 DNA: TGTGCCAGCAGCCTTAGACCTCCGAAGCTCCTCGGGGATAAAAACATTCAGTACTTC. Translated: CASSLRPPKLLGDKNIQYF.

The chain links TRBV7-2 to TRBJ2-3, with 7 bases that match TRBD2. CDR3 length: 15 residues. Germline V lookup: CDR1 SGHTA, CDR2 FQGNSA. The junction had 9 bases not matched to a gene; V was cut back by 5 bases and J by 4 bases. The CDR3 region is CASSRGRVAADTQYF. The CDR3 DNA reads as TGTGCCAGCAGCCGAGGGAGGGTTGCGGCAGATACGCAGTATTTT.

In this sample, this clone turned up once. The chain recombines TRBV5-1 with TRBJ2-3; D perhaps matches TRBD1 (5 bases). Trimming stripped 0 bases from V and 0 bases from J, with 8 bases between. This CDR3 comprises 15 residues. Germline loops: CDR1 SGHRS, CDR2 YFSETQ. CDR3 nucleotide sequence: TGCGCCAGCAGCTTGGGTGCAGGGAGCACAGATACGCAGTATTTT. Amino acids: CASSLGAGSTDTQYF.

This chain uses TRBV6-1 with TRBJ2-1, with 9 bases fitting TRBD2. CDR1 and CDR2 from the germline V gene are MNHNS and SASEGT. The CDR3 consists of 17 residues. V lost 1 base to trimming and J lost 4 bases; unmatched junction nucleotides: 8. The CDR3 DNA reads as TGTGCCAGCAGTGAAGTGGGTAGCGGGAGAAAATACAATGAGCAGTTCTTC. Translating it yields CASSEVGSGRKYNEQFF.

About this clone: Germline is not matched at one junction end, which may reflect a read error. This rearrangement joins TRBV7-7 to TRBJ2-5, with 10 bases identical to TRBD2. Germline V CDR1 and CDR2: SSHAT, FNYEAQ (reference sequence). The CDR3 totals 15 residues. This CDR3 is CASSSGLAESETQYF. DNA of the CDR3: TGTGCTAGCAGCTCCGGACTAGCGGAATCAGAGACCCAGTACTTC.